The text below deals with one TCR beta chain. What it binds is not known. The CDR3 contains 16 residues. The V segment lost 3 bases and the J segment 6 bases; nucleotides outside the gene matches: 13. From germline, CDR1 is GTSNPN and CDR2 SVGIG (reference sequence). These data are taken from a study of cytomegalovirus exposure and HLA in healthy donors. General observations from the study: A later analysis found most CMV-associated TCR beta chains apparently HLA-restricted. A later analysis found TCR association rates differed by HLA locus, highest for DRB1 and lowest for HLA-C. In vitro experiments confirmed that a few CMV-associated chains were specific for CMV antigens. Among TCR beta chains of equal frequency, HLA-associated ones were more clonally expanded in a later analysis.

The PCR ran on 60 Vbeta and 13 Jbeta primers. Libraries were prepared by immunoSEQ multiplex PCR; TCRdb keeps only in-frame clonotypes and omits some of them. Of around 170,000 clones listed, 81% were seen once; the top ten hold around 4%. The sequenced material came from PBMCs. The clonotype comes from a man aged 50 or older in good health and CMV-seronegative. The chain links TRBV30 to TRBJ2-2, with 7 bases lining up with TRBD1. The CDR3 protein is CAWSDEGALRPGELFF. The CDR3 DNA reads TGTGCCTGGAGCGACGAGGGGGCCCTTCGCCCCGGGGAGCTGTTTTTT.